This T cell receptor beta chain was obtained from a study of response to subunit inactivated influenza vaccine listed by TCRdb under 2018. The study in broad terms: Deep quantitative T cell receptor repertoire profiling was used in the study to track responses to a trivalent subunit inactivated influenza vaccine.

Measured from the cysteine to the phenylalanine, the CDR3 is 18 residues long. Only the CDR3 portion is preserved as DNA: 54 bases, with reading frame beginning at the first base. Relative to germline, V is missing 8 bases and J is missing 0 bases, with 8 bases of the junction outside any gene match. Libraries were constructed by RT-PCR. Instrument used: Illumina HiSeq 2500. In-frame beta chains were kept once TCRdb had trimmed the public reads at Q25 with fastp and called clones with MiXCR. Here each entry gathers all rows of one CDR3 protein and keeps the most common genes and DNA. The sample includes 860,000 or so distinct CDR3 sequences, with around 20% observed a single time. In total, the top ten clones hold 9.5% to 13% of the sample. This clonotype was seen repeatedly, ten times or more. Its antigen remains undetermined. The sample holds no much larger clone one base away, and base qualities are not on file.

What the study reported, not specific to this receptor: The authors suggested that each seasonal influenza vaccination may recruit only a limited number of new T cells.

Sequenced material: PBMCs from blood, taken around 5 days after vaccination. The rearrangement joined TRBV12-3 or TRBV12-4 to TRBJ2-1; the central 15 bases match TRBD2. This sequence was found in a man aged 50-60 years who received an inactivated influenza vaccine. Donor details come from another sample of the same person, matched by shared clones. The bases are TGTGCCAGCCAACATGGGACTAGCGGGGGGCGCTCCTACAATGAGCAGTTCTTC. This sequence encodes CASQHGTSGGRSYNEQFF.